The 10 T cell receptor beta chains below were found in one sample sequenced in a study of T cell repertoires in cytomegalovirus infection. For these receptors, no antigen is known. MiXCR was run by TCRdb on the reads, yielding one entry per CDR3 protein. The table lists some 560,000 distinct CDR3 sequences, approximately 40% of them singletons. The starting material was cultured PBMCs, obtained from culture after CMV antigen stimulation. Receptor source: a human donor in good health (CMV status not recorded). Some clones in this sample may be carry-over from other donors' samples.

The count of this clonotype is one. The CDR3 sequence: CSAPRYEQYF. In nucleotides, the CDR3 is TGCAGTGCTCCCCGCTACGAGCAGTACTTC. The chain is built from TRBV20-1 and TRBJ2-7; D is unclear. CDR1 is DFQATT, CDR2 SNEGSKA, per germline (reference sequence). The CDR3 contains 10 residues. V lost 5 bases and J 3 bases, leaving 5 bases between the germline ends.

The chain links TRBV28 to TRBJ1-2; the D is unclear. Per the germline V gene, CDR1 is MDHEN and CDR2 is SYDVKM. The ends were cut back, 6 bases at V and 2 bases at J, with 13 bases in the middle. This CDR3 contains 14 residues. Written as DNA, the CDR3 is TGTGCCAGCAGCTTTCCCTGGACCAACTATGGCTACACCTTC. This translates into CASSFPWTNYGYTF.

This clonotype was seen a handful of times. The chain couples TRBV28 to TRBJ1-2; D uncertain. Germline V gives CDR1 MDHEN, CDR2 SYDVKM. The CDR3 is 16 amino acids. V lost 5 bases to trimming and J lost 1 base, with 17 bases between them. CDR3 DNA: TGTGCCAGCAGTCCCCCTACGGGTACCGTTAACTATGGCTACACCTTC. This gives the protein CASSPPTGTVNYGYTF.

The chain couples TRBV29-1 to TRBJ2-7; possible D gene TRBD1, 6 bases. The length of the CDR3 is 14 residues. CDR1 SQVTM and CDR2 ANQGSEA come from the germline V gene. Trimming pared 4 bases from V and 4 bases from J, leaving 17 bases between. CDR3 sequence reads: CSVAAYREGYEQYF. CDR3 DNA sequence: TGCAGCGTTGCGGCGTACAGGGAAGGATACGAGCAGTACTTC.

This clonotype was seen a few times. The V and J genes are TRBV6-1 and TRBJ2-1, with 8 nucleotides matching TRBD2. The CDR3 contains 16 residues. J lost 4 bases, V lost 7 bases, and 12 bases had no gene match. Germline V gives CDR1 MNHNS, CDR2 SASEGT. The CDR3 DNA sequence: TGTGCCAGCACCGAGGATTGGCGGGGGGCATACAATGAGCAGTTCTTC. Translating it yields CASTEDWRGAYNEQFF.

The chain recombines TRBV20-1 with TRBJ2-7; TRBD2 agrees at 11 bases. CDR1 DFQATT and CDR2 SNEGSKA come from the germline V gene (reference sequence). The CDR3 spans 15 residues. Unmatched junction bases numbered 16, after V lost 8 bases and J lost 7 bases. CDR3 residues: CSLRPRMVAGGEQYF. The CDR3 bases are TGCAGTCTCCGTCCGAGGATGGTAGCGGGAGGGGAGCAGTACTTC.

This clonotype was counted only a few times. This chain links TRBV19 with TRBJ2-5; 7 bases map to TRBD1. V lost 4 bases and J lost 5; bases outside the gene matches: 10. The CDR3 consists of 15 residues. Germline CDR1 is LNHDA and CDR2 is SQIVND (reference sequence). The chain's CDR3 is CASSTETGTRETQYF. The CDR3 coding sequence is TGTGCCAGTAGTACCGAGACAGGGACAAGGGAGACCCAGTACTTC.

This clonotype was counted a few times. The rearrangement uses TRBV7-9 and TRBJ1-2; TRBD1 is a possible D gene (6 bases). Germline V CDR1 and CDR2: SEHNR, FQNEAQ (reference sequence). The ends were cut back, 8 bases at V and 5 bases at J, with 12 bases in the middle. This CDR3 spans 12 amino acids. CDR3 in DNA: TGTGCCAGCGGCCGGGACATGTATGGCTACACCTTC. Amino acid sequence: CASGRDMYGYTF.

The chain joins TRBV7-4 to TRBJ2-7, with D possibly TRBD1 on 7 matching bases. Germline V lookup: CDR1 SGHVT, CDR2 SQSDAQ. The CDR3 runs 15 residues. The V and J ends lost 5 bases and 6 bases respectively, with 20 bases between them. CDR3 amino acids: CASSHRGRGGIEQYF. As DNA, the CDR3 is TGTGCCAGCAGCCACAGGGGCCGGGGAGGTATCGAGCAGTACTTC.

This clonotype turned up a few times. The V and J genes are TRBV7-2 and TRBJ1-6; D possibly corresponds to TRBD1 (6 bases). Germline V gives CDR1 SGHTA, CDR2 FQGNSA. This CDR3 spans 16 amino acids. V lost 4 bases and J 4 bases, leaving 14 bases between the germline ends. The CDR3 nucleotides are TGTGCCAGCAGCTCAGGGCGGCAGGGGTATAATTCACCCCTCCACTTT. This codes for CASSSGRQGYNSPLHF.